The TCR beta chain described here comes from a study of CD8 T cells in ankylosing spondylitis. One entry per CDR3 protein results from TCRdb running MiXCR on the 5' RACE reads. Among 100,000 to 150,000 distinct CDR3 sequences listed, roughly 8.8% were seen once. This CDR3 contains 16 residues. Per the germline V gene, CDR1 is DFQATT and CDR2 is SNEGSKA (reference sequence). The V and J ends lost 0 bases and 7 bases, in that order; junction bases with no gene match: 10. Regarding this clonotype: The target antigen is unknown.

General study results and limits: Reports of some motif variants in reactive arthritis synovial fluid and blood predate this one.

The clonotype comes from a male donor with ankylosing spondylitis or in good health (not recorded which). The rearrangement joins TRBV20-1 to TRBJ2-7; 12 positions match TRBD2. The sample was blood, either unsorted or a sorted T cell fraction (not recorded which). CDR3 sequence (DNA): TGCAGTGCTAGAGATCCTACGACTAGCGGGAGAGAGGAGCAGTACTTC. Translated, it gives CSARDPTTSGREEQYF.